The 14 T cell receptor beta chains reported below all come from one sample, sequenced in a study of cytomegalovirus exposure and HLA in healthy donors. Repertoires were generated with immunoSEQ multiplex PCR, while TCRdb's copy carries only in-frame clones and drops some. The sample carries some 72,000 clones, 90% to 96% recorded once. The sample comprised PBMCs. The source is a man aged 18 to 29 in good health and CMV-seropositive.

The CDR3 is CASSGLGQGRGNEQFF. CDR3 bases: TGTGCCAGCAGTGGATTGGGACAAGGGAGAGGCAATGAGCAGTTCTTC. This chain connects TRBV6-4 to TRBJ2-1; D is perhaps TRBD1 (6 bases). Trimming removed 4 bases at V and 6 bases at J, with 19 bases between. Germline-derived CDR1 and CDR2 are MRHNA and SNTAGT. The CDR3 has 16 amino acids.

This clone has only one observation. The chain joins TRBV30 to TRBJ1-2; unclear D gene. Germline V gene sequence: CDR1 GTSNPN, CDR2 SVGIG (reference sequence). V shed 0 bases and J shed 4 bases, with 12 bases lying between them. There are 14 residues in the CDR3. The DNA for the CDR3 is TGTGCCTGGAGTGTAGAGTGGTACAGCTATGGCTACACCTTC. Its translation: CAWSVEWYSYGYTF.

This clone was seen only once. The chain is built from TRBV5-1 and TRBJ2-7, with D possibly TRBD2 on 6 matching bases. The CDR3 sequence is 14 residues long. Germline V gene data show CDR1 as SGHRS and CDR2 as YFSETQ. Between the trimmed V and J ends, which lost 2 bases and 4 bases, there was a span of 13 bases. The CDR3 loop reads CASSFRRETYEQYF. DNA for the CDR3: TGCGCCAGCAGCTTTCGTCGGGAGACGTACGAGCAGTACTTC.

The rearrangement uses TRBV30 and TRBJ2-7; 8 nucleotides match TRBD1. J lost 5 bases, V lost 2 bases, and 8 bases had no gene match. Per the germline V gene, CDR1 is GTSNPN and CDR2 is SVGIG (reference sequence). The CDR3 consists of 14 residues. The CDR3 DNA reads as TGTGCCTGGAGTACCGGACAGGGAATGGACGAGCAGTACTTC. Translated, it gives CAWSTGQGMDEQYF.

V and J are TRBV7-3 and TRBJ2-3; the match to TRBD2 covers 7 bases. The V segment lost 3 bases and the J segment 2 bases; nucleotides outside the gene matches: 5. Germline V gene data show CDR1 as SGHTA and CDR2 as FQGTGA. This CDR3 region has 15 residues. This CDR3 reads CASSFRGRITDTQYF. The CDR3 DNA is TGTGCCAGCAGCTTTCGCGGGAGAATCACAGATACGCAGTATTTT.

The CDR3 DNA reads TGTGCCAGCAGTGCCACAGGGTCCTCTGGGGCCAACGTCCTGACTTTC. Its protein is CASSATGSSGANVLTF. The rearrangement uses TRBV6-1 and TRBJ2-6; TRBD1 is a possible D gene (6 bases). Germline V gene lookup returns CDR1 MNHNS and CDR2 SASEGT. Trimming cost V 4 bases and J 0 bases, with 10 bases left between them. There are 16 residues in the CDR3.

V is TRBV6-6 and J is TRBJ2-2; D might be TRBD2 (6 bases). Looked up from germline, CDR1 is MNHNY and CDR2 is SVGAGI (reference sequence). V was shortened by 11 bases and J by 3 bases, with 13 bases between the two germline ends. CDR3 length: 13 amino acids. The CDR3 spells CACLAWDTGELFF. The CDR3 coding sequence is TGTGCCTGTCTAGCGTGGGACACCGGGGAGCTGTTTTTT.

The V gene is TRBV6-6, the J gene TRBJ2-2; D is unresolved. The CDR3 extends over 14 amino acids. Deletions cut 2 bases from V and 1 base from J, with 5 bases between. CDR1 and CDR2 from the germline V gene are MNHNY and SVGAGI (reference sequence). The CDR3 here is CASSYVVNTGELFF. The CDR3 DNA sequence: TGTGCCAGCAGTTACGTAGTGAACACCGGGGAGCTGTTTTTT.

This clone was recorded once. The chain has TRBV5-5 and TRBJ1-4, with TRBD1 as a possible D gene (5 bases). V was shortened by 0 bases and J by 8 bases, with 14 bases between the two germline ends. Per germline, CDR1 SGHKS and CDR2 YYEKEE (reference sequence). The CDR3 runs to 15 residues. CDR3 bases: TGTGCCAGCAGCTTGGTGGGGCAGGCGACCGAAAAACTGTTTTTT. Translating gives CASSLVGQATEKLFF.

The J gene is TRBJ1-3, the V gene TRBV6-5; no reliable D call. The CDR3 covers 15 residues. The V gene lost 6 bases and the J gene lost 0 bases, with 12 bases spanning the gap. Germline lookup yields CDR1 MNHEY and CDR2 SVGAGI. The CDR3 protein is CASSPVERSGNTIYF. The CDR3 nucleotides read TGTGCCAGCAGCCCGGTGGAGCGCTCTGGAAACACCATATATTTT.

The CDR3 region is CASSESERAQFF. CDR3 coding DNA: TGCGCCAGCAGTGAGTCTGAGCGGGCGCAGTTCTTC. The chain recombines TRBV10-1 with TRBJ2-1; D is perhaps TRBD2 (6 bases). The CDR3 runs 12 residues. Looked up from germline, CDR1 is WNHNN and CDR2 is SYGVQD (reference sequence). Between the trimmed V and J ends, which lost 0 bases and 12 bases, there was a span of 9 bases.

The chain joins TRBV5-6 to TRBJ1-5; 8 bases agree with TRBD1. CDR3 length: 15 amino acids. The V and J ends lost 4 bases and 2 bases, in that order; junction bases with no gene match: 5. Germline V gives CDR1 SGHDT, CDR2 YYEEEE. The CDR3 loop reads CASSGGTGGNQPQHF. The CDR3 DNA reads TGTGCCAGCAGCGGTGGGACAGGAGGCAATCAGCCCCAGCATTTT.

CDR3 bases: TGCGCCAGCAGGCCCACAGGGAACAATGAGCAGTTCTTC. Its translation: CASRPTGNNEQFF. The chain couples TRBV4-1 to TRBJ2-1; tentative D call: TRBD1 (6 bases). Germline CDR1 reads MGHRA; CDR2 reads YSYEKL. The CDR3 runs to 13 residues. V was shortened by 6 bases and J by 5 bases, with 11 bases between the two germline ends.

This chain uses TRBV27 with TRBJ1-2, with 7 bases lining up with TRBD1. The CDR3 has 15 residues. Germline CDR1 MNHEY, CDR2 SMNVEV (reference sequence). J was trimmed by 6 bases and V by 5 bases; bases with no gene match: 12. The DNA for the CDR3 is TGTGCCAGCAGTAAAGGGGACAGCGGGGGGCATGGCTACACCTTC. This sequence encodes CASSKGDSGGHGYTF.